Following are 6 T cell receptor beta chains from one sample sequenced in a study of blood T cell repertoires in COVID-19. The method was immunoSEQ multiplex PCR; TCRdb's version includes in-frame clones alone and lacks a portion of them. The table records some 180,000 clones, 80% to 95% of them present only once. The specimen sequenced was peripheral blood. The receptor set was obtained from a man between 50 and 59 years old with acute or convalescent COVID-19.

This clone was detected only once. The chain uses TRBV19 and TRBJ2-1, with TRBD2 as a possible D gene (6 bases). This CDR3 has 14 residues. Between the trimmed V and J ends, which lost 9 bases and 8 bases, there was a span of 20 bases. Germline V gene data show CDR1 as LNHDA and CDR2 as SQIVND (reference sequence). The CDR3 loop is CASSPGEWIDEQFF. In DNA, the CDR3 is TGTGCCAGCTCCCCGGGGGAGTGGATCGATGAGCAGTTCTTC.

This chain uses TRBV18 with TRBJ1-6, with D unclear. Between the trimmed V and J ends, which lost 8 bases and 6 bases, there was a span of 14 bases. The CDR3 contains 14 residues. CDR1 and CDR2 (germline): KGHSH, LQKENI. This CDR3 is CASAAGEGNSPLHF. CDR3 DNA sequence: TGTGCCAGCGCTGCGGGCGAGGGTAATTCACCCCTCCACTTT.

The V call is TRBV20-1, the J call TRBJ1-1; D ambiguous. Germline V gene lookup returns CDR1 DFQATT and CDR2 SNEGSKA (reference sequence). The CDR3 runs 11 residues. V lost 4 bases to trimming and J lost 10 bases, with 13 bases between them. The CDR3 loop reads CSAMSDLAAFF. CDR3 sequence (DNA): TGCAGTGCTATGTCTGATCTGGCAGCTTTCTTT.

This clone has just one count. The rearrangement links TRBV19 to TRBJ2-1; 12 bases match TRBD2. With V trimmed by 4 bases and J by 2 bases, 0 bases remained unmatched. CDR3 length equals 15 residues. Looked up from germline, CDR1 is LNHDA and CDR2 is SQIVND (reference sequence). This CDR3 reads CASSTSGGAYNEQFF. The CDR3 nucleotides read TGTGCCAGTAGTACTAGCGGGGGGGCCTACAATGAGCAGTTCTTC. The whole variable domain, remainder taken from reference TRBV19 and TRBJ2-1, is DGGITQSPKYLFRKEGQNVTLSCEQNLNHDAMYWYRQDPGQGLRLIYYSQIVNDFQKGDIAEGYSVSREKKESFPLTVTSAQKNPTAFYLCASSTSGGAYNEQFFGPGTRLTVL.

In its sample, this clone was seen a few times. This chain links TRBV5-4 with TRBJ2-2, with no clear D. The V end lost 2 bases, the J end lost 1 base, and 3 bases lay between the germline ends. Germline lookup yields CDR1 SGHNT and CDR2 YYREEE (reference sequence). This CDR3 is built from 13 residues. This CDR3 reads CASSFLNTGELFF. The CDR3 DNA sequence: TGTGCCAGCAGCTTCCTGAACACCGGGGAGCTGTTTTTT.

The chain uses TRBV2 and TRBJ2-4; 8 bases match TRBD2. V was clipped by 8 bases and J by 5 bases; unmatched bases: 17. Per germline, CDR1 SNHLY and CDR2 FYNNEI. CDR3 size: 17 residues. CDR3 sequence reads: CASGGLGGGPSENIQYF. The DNA for the CDR3 is TGTGCCAGCGGGGGTCTTGGCGGGGGGCCATCCGAAAACATTCAGTACTTC.